This TCR beta chain was identified in a study of shared T cell receptors in the human thymus. This CDR3 has 17 residues. Germline CDR1 is MNHEY and CDR2 is SMNVEV (reference sequence). J was trimmed by 2 bases and V by 3 bases; bases with no gene match: 11. Generated by immunoSEQ multiplex PCR, the TCRdb table keeps only in-frame clones and is missing some. The sample lists about 540,000 clones; around 78% were seen once. These sequences were also reported in another study, on human thymus T cells. That paper adds: Infants, healthy and Finnish, who were having corrective surgery for congenital heart defects served as donors. Resections obtained during corrective heart surgery supplied the thymus tissue. Thymic and blood repertoires appeared to show biased V and J gene usage. Related work found strong thymic repertoire overlap between unrelated individuals.

Input material: thymocytes. The chain combines TRBV27 with TRBJ1-1; 8 bases match TRBD1. This TCR came from a boy under two years old with a congenital heart defect. The CDR3 here is CASSLAIPQGANTEAFF. In DNA, the CDR3 is TGTGCCAGCAGTTTGGCTATCCCGCAGGGGGCCAACACTGAAGCTTTCTTT.